This TCR beta chain was documented in a study of cytomegalovirus exposure and HLA in healthy donors. Study outcomes and limitations: Apart from CMV serostatus, no immune exposure information was available.

On this clone: Its matching antigen is unknown.

Trimming took 4 bases from V and 0 from J, leaving 13 bases between them. The germline V gene encodes CDR1 MNHNS and CDR2 SASEGT. The CDR3 consists of 15 residues. As for the donors, each was a healthy bone marrow donor. The PCR had 60 Vbeta and 13 Jbeta primers. Repertoires were generated with immunoSEQ multiplex PCR, while TCRdb's copy carries only in-frame clones and drops some. The top ten clones hold 2% to 3% of a sample with approximately 180,000 clones, 72% of them seen once. Sequenced input: PBMCs. This sequence was found in a human donor in good health. The chain is built from TRBV6-1 and TRBJ2-7, with D tentatively TRBD1 (5 bases). The chain's CDR3 is CASSGGRVISYEQYF. The CDR3 nucleotides are TGTGCCAGCAGTGGTGGCAGGGTGATCTCCTACGAGCAGTACTTC.